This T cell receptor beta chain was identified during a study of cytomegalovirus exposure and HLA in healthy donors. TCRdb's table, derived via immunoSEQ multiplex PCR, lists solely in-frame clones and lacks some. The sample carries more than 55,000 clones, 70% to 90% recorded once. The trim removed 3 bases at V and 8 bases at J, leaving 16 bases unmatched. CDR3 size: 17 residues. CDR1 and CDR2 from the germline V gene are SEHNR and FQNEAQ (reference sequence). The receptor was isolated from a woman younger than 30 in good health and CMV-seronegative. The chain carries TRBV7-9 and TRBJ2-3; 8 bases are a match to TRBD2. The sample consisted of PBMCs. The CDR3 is CASSFPIVGTRYLTQYF. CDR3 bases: TGTGCCAGCAGCTTCCCCATCGTCGGGACTAGGTATCTTACGCAGTATTTT.